The source of this T cell receptor (beta chain) is a study of cytomegalovirus exposure and HLA in healthy donors. V lost 0 bases, J lost 8 bases, and 13 bases lay in between. The CDR3 loop spans 14 amino acids. Germline CDR1 MGHRA, CDR2 YSYEKL. Study results and limitations: A missense DCLRE1C variant was associated with V- and J-gene trimming of TCR beta chains in a later analysis, and an independent cohort replicated the association. Some public TCRs appeared in many individuals, while most sequences were rare. Cytomegalovirus-associated TCR beta chains were listed, numbering 164. It was in a later analysis that TCR association rates were seen to vary by HLA locus, highest for DRB1 and lowest for HLA-C.

PCR primers comprised 60 Vbeta and 13 Jbeta primers. Profiled with immunoSEQ multiplex PCR; TCRdb holds only in-frame clones, not every one. The sample totals about 200,000 clones. Comment on this clone: Its antigen remains unknown.

J is TRBJ1-2 and V is TRBV4-1; weak D call: TRBD1 (6 bases). The receptor's source is a boy younger than 18 in good health and CMV-seronegative. The material sequenced was PBMCs. CDR3 region: CASSQESFQGGYTF. In nucleotides, the CDR3 is TGCGCCAGCAGCCAAGAGTCCTTCCAGGGGGGCTACACCTTC.